The TCR beta chain under discussion was sequenced for a study of T cells in localized non-small cell lung cancer. Broader study findings: Tumor showed lower T cell clonality than uninvolved adjacent lung, where it was highest.

The CDR3 has 16 residues. The V segment lost 6 bases and the J segment 7 bases; nucleotides outside the gene matches: 14. CDR1 is LNHDA, CDR2 SQIVND, per germline (reference sequence). The data were produced by immunoSEQ multiplex PCR, yet TCRdb's version contains in-frame clones alone and is incomplete. Of 70,000 to 100,000 clones in the sample, 70% to 90% were seen once. On this clone: No antigen is known for it.

The sample was peripheral blood, taken before any cancer treatment. This clonotype originated in a female donor older than 55 with stage I lung adenocarcinoma. The rearrangement uses TRBV19 and TRBJ1-4; 7 bases align to TRBD1. The CDR3 is CASRVSPTGTFEKLFF. The DNA for the CDR3 is TGTGCCAGTAGAGTATCCCCGACAGGGACCTTTGAAAAACTGTTTTTT.